What follows is one T cell receptor (beta chain) and its context. The target of this receptor is not known. Per-base qualities were not stored, and no clone one base away is much larger. The data stem from a study of control samples from healthy donors and cancer patients (dated by TCRdb to the early 2020s). The method was the immunoSEQ multiplex PCR assay. TCRdb re-hosts the immuneACCESS table, in-frame sequences only. Its copies lack some clones; in the studies checked, an unresolved V gene accounts for under half of them, and the cause for the rest is not known. The sample data list about 28,000 clones, and about nine tenths of these were observed just once. Of the sample, about an eighth falls within the top ten clones. From its cysteine to its phenylalanine, the CDR3 spans 14 amino acids. The CDR3 DNA has 42 bases and is translated from base 1. The junction carries 15 bases between V and J, which are trimmed by 10 bases and 5 bases respectively. The germline V gene encodes CDR1 ENHRY and CDR2 SYGVKD.

Sequenced input: PBMCs. The TCR comes from a man aged 45-65 years with lung cancer. This sequence uses TRBV10-3 and TRBJ1-6; possibly the D gene is TRBD1, per 6 matching bases. The encoded CDR3 is CATWTELNNSPLHF. The bases are TGTGCCACATGGACAGAGTTAAATAATTCACCCCTCCACTTT.